The following is a TCR beta chain sequence with its context. This clonotype was picked up a small number of times. The clone's antigen remains unknown. No qualities accompany the bases; no much larger clone lies one base away. This entry belongs to a study of blood T cells in healthy people across ages (dated by TCRdb to between 2015 and 2017). Describing the broader study: In model experiments, template switching captured roughly one uniquely barcoded TCR beta cDNA molecule for every two T cells. The study measured age-related changes in TCR beta repertoire diversity using deep sequencing normalized with unique cDNA molecular identifiers. Donors were grouped into four age groups: young (average approximately 15 years), middle-aged (39), aged (about 59) and long-lived (82). To avoid experimental bias, donors of different ages were distributed randomly across sequencing lanes. Using the same blood draw, the study looked at two additional independent replicas of 1 million unique cDNA reads for two donors, one aged 18 to 30 and the other aged 80 or older.

The trim is 5 bases for V and 4 bases for J, with a gap of 17 bases between the germline ends. The CDR3, cysteine through phenylalanine, is 15 amino acids long. The sequence is cut down to CDR3 DNA, 45 bases in frame from base 1. The library was built by means of 5' RACE. Sequencer: Illumina HiSeq 2500. A second PCR of roughly 7 to 11 cycles was performed with a sample-barcoded 5' primer and a J-beta primer mix. Each TCR beta cDNA molecule received a unique molecular identifier from a template-switch 5' adaptor carrying 12 random nucleotides. Each sample yielded at least 2.5 million CDR3-containing paired-end reads. First-strand cDNA synthesis was performed from all RNA using the Mint cDNA synthesis kit, with priming by a TRBC-specific oligonucleotide. Following uracil-DNA glycosylase treatment, a first 18-cycle PCR with universal primers M1SS and BC2_uni_R was performed on all cDNA. Under the source paper's analysis protocol: Normalization of each sample was performed by random selection of 1 million high-quality reads, each carrying a distinct molecular identifier. Instead of being binned into consensus sequences, reads that shared molecular identifiers were thrown out. MiTCR, with a Q25 quality threshold and the strictest error-elimination algorithm, was used for CDR3 identification, clonotype clustering and error correction. A nonparametric unseen species model with Euler transformation was used to estimate a lower bound on total TCR beta diversity. TCRdb trimmed public reads at Q25 via fastp, called clones via MiXCR and kept in-frame beta chains. Each CDR3 protein appears once, grouped with its most common genes and DNA. TCRdb assigned the V and J calls; the authors' analysis was not used. For this sample the table gives about 900,000 distinct CDR3 sequences, of which about 48% were detected only once. The top ten constitute about an eighth of the sample.

The donors were roughly 40 Caucasian individuals from Russia, aged roughly 6 to 100 years, who were systemically healthy. Ten milliliters of peripheral blood were collected from each donor into EDTA-treated Vacutainer tubes. Ficoll-Paque density-gradient centrifugation was used to isolate PBMCs, with at least 6.5 million per sample. Trizol reagent was used to extract total RNA from PBMCs, with at least 5.5 micrograms per sample. For every donor, flow cytometry on a PBMC aliquot measured the percentage of naive CD45RAhigh/CD27high T cells. The research as a whole found: Total diversity estimates from one million sequenced T cells were considered lower bounds and underestimates. The percentage of naive T cells measured by flow cytometry correlated strongly with observed TCR beta diversity. Because profiling used bulk unsorted PBMCs, naive and antigen-experienced compartments could not be compared conclusively. The long-lived group showed more naive CD4+ T cells, fewer expanded clones and increased TCR diversity than the aged group, suggesting age selection. Donor CMV infection status was unknown, potentially confounding age-related changes in expanded clonotypes. Observed TCR beta diversity per million T cells fell roughly linearly with age, and a significant reduction was already apparent by age around 36.

Sequences were obtained from blood. This TCR derives from a man aged 25 to 40 in good health. The V gene is TRBV12-3 or TRBV12-4 and the J gene is TRBJ1-1, with a tentative D gene TRBD1 over 6 matching bases. The CDR3 corresponds to CASSPSGKGGTEAFF. The DNA sequence is given as TGTGCCAGCAGTCCTTCCGGGAAAGGGGGCACTGAAGCTTTCTTT.